This T cell receptor beta chain derives from a study of identical twins. V gave up 3 bases and J gave up 4 bases, with 11 bases separating them. In germline, CDR1 is SGDLS, CDR2 YYNGEE. This CDR3 is 13 amino acids long. The cDNA had a unique molecular identifier and a template-switch universal primer site. One entry per CDR3 protein, called by TCRdb with MiXCR from the 5' RACE reads. The data contain over 600,000 distinct CDR3 sequences, 21% of them seen just once; the ten biggest clones take up 4.3%. These data were likewise used in another study, on T cells expressing NK-cell markers. As that report states: The study found these clonotypes also leading the CD3+CD56-NKG2C+ fraction in several donors.

The clonotype comes from a woman between 18 and 30 years old in good health. Sequencing input: PBMCs. The chain couples TRBV9 to TRBJ2-7; D is possibly TRBD2 (7 bases). The CDR3 loop reads CASSGGGHYEQYF. CDR3 coding DNA: TGTGCCAGCAGCGGGGGGGGCCATTACGAGCAGTACTTC.